This TCR beta chain comes out of a study of blood T cells in healthy people across ages. Study as a whole: Template switching recovered approximately one barcoded beta molecule for every two T cells.

This clonotype was found a few times. Its antigen remains unidentified. Collection of approximately 9.3 milliliters of peripheral blood was performed for each donor. Study conclusions and caveats: Diversity estimates drawn from one million T cells were deemed underestimates. Naive CD4+ cells and diversity were both higher in long-lived donors than in aged donors.

Through a sample-barcoded 5' primer and a J-beta primer mix, a second PCR was run for roughly 7 to 11 cycles. One entry per CDR3 protein, called by TCRdb with MiXCR from the 5' RACE reads. Of 500,000 to 600,000 distinct CDR3 sequences in the sample, about 25% are singletons; the top ten hold less than 20%. The sequenced material came from blood. The receptor was derived from a woman in her 70s in good health.

The CDR3 DNA sequence: TGTGCCAGCACCAGGACCGTCAATGAGCAGTTCTTC. Encoded protein: CASTRTVNEQFF. This chain connects TRBV12-3 or TRBV12-4 to TRBJ2-1; D call uncertain. This CDR3 region has 12 residues. V lost 7 bases and J lost 6, with 10 bases in between.